This T cell receptor beta chain emerged from a study of regulatory T cells in long-lasting Graves disease. Arm-PCR of CDR3 regions and iRepertoire HTBI primers were the basis on which TCR beta libraries were built. A single record per CDR3 protein comes from TCRdb applying MiXCR to the multiplex PCR reads. The sample has 700,000 or so distinct CDR3 sequences, 25% to 35% seen once; the top ten hold about 42%. This sample's time point: persistent/refractory GD, antithyroid drugs over 5 years with positive TRAb. From PBMCs, RNA was extracted and then used to make the TCR library. CDR1 and CDR2 from the germline V gene are SQVTM and ANQGSEA. The CDR3 consists of 12 residues. The germline V and J ends were trimmed by 7 bases and 5 bases, with 14 bases remaining between them. This clonotype was seen a few times.

The chain employs TRBV29-1 and TRBJ1-1; D is possibly TRBD1 (6 bases). This sequence originates from a female donor with Graves disease. The source material was peripheral blood mononuclear cells (PBMCs), sampled when the disease was refractory, from a patient treated with antithyroid drugs. DNA for the CDR3: TGCAGCGGCCGACCACAGGGAACTGAAGCTTTCTTT. Amino acids: CSGRPQGTEAFF.